This T cell receptor beta chain originates from a study of identical twins. Study results and caveats: Twins' excess sharing was less marked for out-of-frame beta sequences.

One entry per CDR3 protein results from TCRdb running MiXCR on the 5' RACE reads. The repertoire has 250,000 or so distinct CDR3 sequences, roughly 7% of them found once; the top ten carry under 4%. This clonotype has ten or more counts. What it binds is not known. The length of the CDR3 is 15 residues. V lost 2 bases to trimming and J lost 5 bases, with 16 bases between them. Germline V CDR1 and CDR2: SGHRS, YFSETQ. This sample was also put to use in a study of yellow fever vaccine responses in identical twins.

The material sequenced was memory (CD45RO+) T cells sorted from blood. This clonotype was obtained from a young woman in good health. The chain joins TRBV5-1 to TRBJ1-2; TRBD1 is a possible D gene (5 bases). The CDR3 sequence: CASSLGTASLYGYTF. CDR3 nucleotide sequence: TGCGCCAGCAGCTTAGGGACTGCCTCACTTTATGGCTACACCTTC.